This note documents a single TCR beta chain sequence. No antigen is known for it. This sample is part of a study of regulatory T cells in long-lasting Graves disease. Study-level information: Newly diagnosed Graves' patients had under 3 months of antithyroid drugs. Study-level results: More public clonotypes were shared by persistent patients (approximately 3,000) than by new patients (approximately 1,000). Accuracy was possibly reduced by small sample size.

For TCR beta, libraries came from iRepertoire HTBI primers and Arm-PCR of CDR3 regions. From the multiplex PCR reads, TCRdb called clonotypes with MiXCR, one entry per CDR3 protein. In the table there are under 250,000 distinct CDR3 sequences, roughly a fifth of which are singletons. Time point denoted: newly diagnosed GD, antithyroid drugs for less than 3 months. RNA from PBMCs was the source of the TCR library. From each patient, 8 to 10 milliliters of peripheral blood was drawn and collected into an EDTA anticoagulant tube. V lost 2 bases and J 6 bases, leaving 11 bases between the germline ends. There are 13 residues in the CDR3. CDR1 and CDR2 from the germline V gene are SGHAT and FQNNGV.

This clonotype originated in a female donor with Graves disease. The sequences come from peripheral blood mononuclear cells (PBMCs), collected at new diagnosis, from a patient treated with antithyroid drugs. The chain links TRBV11-2 to TRBJ2-7, with no clear D. CDR3 region: CASSLFQASEQYF. CDR3 nucleotide sequence: TGTGCCAGCAGCTTATTCCAGGCCTCCGAGCAGTACTTC.